These 27 T cell receptor beta chains were all obtained from the same sample, sequenced in a study of T-cell reconstitution after alpha-beta-depleted transplantation in children. TCRbeta library construction was performed incorporating unique molecular identifiers. Each CDR3 protein gets one entry after TCRdb re-called the PCR reads with MiXCR. The sample yields 400,000 to 500,000 distinct CDR3 sequences, roughly 11% seen once. Source: PBMCs from the stem cell graft donor, taken from the stem cell graft. Every receptor here comes from a human donor who donated a stem cell graft to a child with acute myeloid leukemia.

The rearrangement joins TRBV5-1 to TRBJ2-5; D possibly corresponds to TRBD1 (6 bases). The V gene's germline CDR1 is SGHRS and CDR2 YFSETQ. The germline V and J ends were trimmed by 2 bases and 0 bases, with 17 bases remaining between them. The CDR3 consists of 17 residues. The DNA for the CDR3 is TGCGCCAGCAGCTTAGGGGGACGTACAGGGAACCAAGAGACCCAGTACTTC. The encoded protein is CASSLGGRTGNQETQYF.

The J gene is TRBJ2-3, the V gene TRBV6-5; no clear D gene. The length of the CDR3 is 14 residues. CDR1 MNHEY and CDR2 SVGAGI come from the germline V gene. Trimming took off 2 bases at V and 4 bases at J, with 10 bases between the two ends. The CDR3 nucleotides read TGTGCCAGCAGTTACCTCGGGTGGGCAGATACGCAGTATTTT. Amino acids: CASSYLGWADTQYF.

The chain uses TRBV12-3 or TRBV12-4 and TRBJ1-3, with D uncertain. V gave up 4 bases and J gave up 5 bases, with 12 bases separating them. The CDR3 totals 14 residues. The CDR3 loop is CASSSPGSRNTIYF. CDR3 in DNA: TGTGCCAGCAGTTCTCCGGGGTCCAGAAACACCATATATTTT.

The rearrangement joins TRBV6-1 to TRBJ2-5; the match to TRBD2 covers 7 bases. V lost 7 bases and J lost 0; bases outside the gene matches: 8. Germline V gives CDR1 MNHNS, CDR2 SASEGT. This CDR3 region has 15 residues. For the CDR3, the DNA is TGTGCCAGCAAAACTCAGCGGGGATACCAAGAGACCCAGTACTTC. It encodes CASKTQRGYQETQYF.

This clonotype was detected many times. The CDR3 DNA reads as TGTGCCAGCAGCCAAGATATAAATCAGCCCCAGCATTTT. It specifies CASSQDINQPQHF. This chain joins TRBV14 and TRBJ1-5; D gene uncertain. CDR1 and CDR2 from the germline V gene are SGHDN and FVKESK. Between the trimmed V and J ends, which lost 0 bases and 4 bases, there was a span of 4 bases. The CDR3 runs to 13 residues.

This clonotype has only a few counts. The rearrangement uses TRBV27 and TRBJ2-1; 12 positions match TRBD2. V lost 3 bases and J lost 7; bases outside the gene matches: 1. The CDR3 covers 14 residues. CDR1 MNHEY and CDR2 SMNVEV come from the germline V gene (reference sequence). The CDR3 sequence: CASSFGTSGNEQFF. The CDR3 DNA is TGTGCCAGCAGTTTCGGGACTAGCGGGAATGAGCAGTTCTTC.

A few counts support this clonotype. V is TRBV20-1 and J is TRBJ1-5; D uncertain. The V end lost 0 bases, the J end lost 5 bases, and 11 bases lay between the germline ends. Germline V lookup: CDR1 DFQATT, CDR2 SNEGSKA (reference sequence). CDR3 length: 14 amino acids. CDR3 nucleotide sequence: TGCAGTGCTAGAGATCGGGCAGACGATCAGCCCCAGCATTTT. Amino acids: CSARDRADDQPQHF.

V and J are TRBV6-1 and TRBJ2-5; D is perhaps TRBD1 (6 bases). The CDR3 sequence is 14 residues long. Germline loops: CDR1 MNHNS, CDR2 SASEGT. V gave up 3 bases and J gave up 5 bases, with 13 bases separating them. The CDR3 region is CASSEGGGLETQYF. CDR3 sequence (DNA): TGTGCCAGCAGTGAGGGTGGGGGCCTGGAGACCCAGTACTTC.

The chain couples TRBV18 to TRBJ2-2; 12 positions match TRBD2. The CDR3 sequence is 16 residues long. The junction had 4 bases not matched to a gene; V was cut back by 3 bases and J by 5 bases. The germline CDR1 and CDR2 sequences are KGHSH and LQKENI. CDR3 sequence (DNA): TGTGCCAGCTCACCCACTGGACTAGCGGGGACCGGGGAGCTGTTTTTT. This gives the protein CASSPTGLAGTGELFF.

This clonotype has ten or more counts. The rearrangement uses TRBV7-8 and TRBJ2-5; perhaps TRBD2 as D (6 bases). The CDR3 is made up of 16 amino acids. Between the trimmed V and J ends, which lost 0 bases and 0 bases, there was a span of 11 bases. In germline, CDR1 is SGHVS, CDR2 FQNEAQ. The DNA for the CDR3 is TGTGCCAGCAGCTTAGCGGGTAGCGGTTACCAAGAGACCCAGTACTTC. Translated: CASSLAGSGYQETQYF. The complete variable domain, with remaining parts taken from reference TRBV7-8 and TRBJ2-5, reads GAGVSQSPRYKVAKRGQDVALRCDPISGHVSLFWYQQALGQGPEFLTYFQNEAQLDKSGLPSDRFFAERPEGSVSTLKIQRTQQEDSAVYLCASSLAGSGYQETQYFGPGTRLLVL.

The chain joins TRBV9 to TRBJ2-1; D may be TRBD2 (6 bases). This CDR3 region has 16 residues. The V end lost 0 bases, the J end lost 0 bases, and 10 bases lay between the germline ends. Looked up from germline, CDR1 is SGDLS and CDR2 is YYNGEE. The CDR3 region has the DNA TGTGCCAGCAGCGTAGAAGGGCGGGGCTCCTACAATGAGCAGTTCTTC. Amino acid sequence: CASSVEGRGSYNEQFF.

Comments on this clonotype: This clone may be a read error of a much larger clone one base away. This rearrangement joins TRBV5-1 to TRBJ2-3; D unresolved. The CDR3 sequence is 18 residues long. V shed 1 base and J shed 2 bases, with 20 bases lying between them. Germline loops: CDR1 SGHRS, CDR2 YFSETQ. DNA of the CDR3: TGCGCCAGCAGCTTGTGGGATAATATATTTCTCCACACAGATACGCAGTATTTT. Its protein product is CASSLWDNIFLHTDTQYF.

This clonotype was found a few times. J is TRBJ2-6 and V is TRBV12-3 or TRBV12-4; no clear D. V shed 2 bases and J shed 2 bases, with 7 bases lying between them. The CDR3 has 15 amino acids. Here the CDR3 reads CASSLKNPGANVLTF. In DNA form, the CDR3 reads TGTGCCAGCAGTTTAAAGAATCCTGGGGCCAACGTCCTGACTTTC.

Only a few counts were recorded for this clonotype. The chain combines TRBV6-1 with TRBJ2-7, with 7 bases fitting TRBD2. Germline loops: CDR1 MNHNS, CDR2 SASEGT. This CDR3 has 13 amino acids. With V trimmed by 10 bases and J by 8 bases, 14 bases remained unmatched. CDR3 coding DNA: TGTGCCACCGAGTCAAGCGGGGTTTATAAGCAGTACGTC. It specifies CATESSGVYKQYV.

The chain links TRBV7-2 to TRBJ1-4, with D hard to call. V dropped 6 bases and J dropped 5 bases, with 7 bases sitting between them. The CDR3 covers 12 residues. In germline, CDR1 is SGHTA, CDR2 FQGNSA. CDR3 nucleotide sequence: TGTGCCAGCAGACGCCCAAATGAAAAACTGTTTTTT. Translating gives CASRRPNEKLFF.

This clonotype occurred a few times. The chain joins TRBV5-1 to TRBJ2-1; tentative D call: TRBD2 (5 bases). This CDR3 has 13 amino acids. The V gene's germline CDR1 is SGHRS and CDR2 YFSETQ. The V and J ends lost 0 bases and 11 bases respectively, with 12 bases between them. CDR3 region: CASSLGAPGKQFF. The CDR3 coding sequence is TGCGCCAGCAGCTTGGGGGCCCCGGGGAAGCAGTTCTTC.

This clonotype was counted many times. V and J are TRBV4-2 and TRBJ2-7; D uncertain. The V end lost 1 base, the J end lost 7 bases, and 17 bases lay between the germline ends. Germline values: CDR1 LGHNA, CDR2 YNFKEQ. The CDR3 sequence is 15 residues long. The CDR3 DNA reads TGTGCCAGCAGCCAAGGGTCAACAGTTGGTCTGGAGCAGTACTTC. This translates into CASSQGSTVGLEQYF.

J is TRBJ1-2 and V is TRBV5-1, with TRBD1 identical over 7 bases. The CDR3 is 14 amino acids. The trim removed 4 bases at V and 4 bases at J, leaving 7 bases unmatched. The germline gives CDR1 SGHRS, CDR2 YFSETQ. The CDR3 nucleotides are TGCGCCAGCAGCGCCGGACAGGAAACCTATGGCTACACCTTC. Translating gives CASSAGQETYGYTF. The whole variable domain, remainder taken from reference TRBV5-1 and TRBJ1-2, is KAGVTQTPRYLIKTRGQQVTLSCSPISGHRSVSWYQQTPGQGLQFLFEYFSETQRNKGNFPGRFSGRQFSNSRSEMNVSTLELGDSALYLCASSAGQETYGYTFGSGTRLTVV.

The chain combines TRBV4-3 with TRBJ1-4; TRBD1 agrees at 8 bases. The CDR3 runs 14 residues. CDR1 and CDR2 (germline): LGHNA, YSLEER. J gave up 7 bases and V 6 bases, and 7 bases lay outside the gene matches. CDR3 DNA sequence: TGCGCCAGCAGACCAGGGGGCAATCGTGAAAAACTGTTTTTT. This encodes CASRPGGNREKLFF.

The CDR3 bases are TGTGCCAGCAGTAGTCCCGGGACAGGGTACGAGCAGTACTTC. Protein: CASSSPGTGYEQYF. The chain couples TRBV7-2 to TRBJ2-7; TRBD1 matches 9 bases. The ends lost 6 bases at V and 4 bases at J; junction bases unmatched: 7. The length of the CDR3 is 14 residues. Germline loops: CDR1 SGHTA, CDR2 FQGNSA.

The genes are TRBV6-6 and TRBJ1-2; D perhaps matches TRBD1 (5 bases). The V end lost 7 bases, the J end lost 8 bases, and 17 bases lay between the germline ends. Germline values: CDR1 MNHNY, CDR2 SVGAGI (reference sequence). The CDR3 consists of 13 residues. This CDR3 is CASTGRVSQGYTF. For the CDR3, the DNA is TGTGCCAGCACCGGCAGGGTGTCGCAAGGCTACACCTTC.

The J gene is TRBJ1-5, the V gene TRBV4-1, with unresolved D. CDR3 length: 15 residues. Trimming took 4 bases from V and 7 from J, leaving 17 bases between them. CDR1 MGHRA and CDR2 YSYEKL come from the germline V gene. DNA for the CDR3: TGCGCCAGCAGCCTAAGGACGGACGGCGAGCAGCCCCAGCATTTT. It codes for CASSLRTDGEQPQHF.

The chain carries TRBV11-1 and TRBJ2-7, with 10 bases lining up with TRBD1. Germline V CDR1 and CDR2: SGHAT, FQDESV (reference sequence). The CDR3 extends over 14 amino acids. V shed 7 bases and J 3 bases; nucleotides not matched to a gene: 6. The CDR3 region is CASKRDRGRYEQYF. The CDR3 DNA is TGTGCCAGCAAGAGGGACAGGGGTCGCTACGAGCAGTACTTC.

The chain joins TRBV24-1 to TRBJ2-7, with D possibly matching TRBD2 (6 bases). The germline V gene has CDR1 KGHDR and CDR2 SFDVKD. V dropped 8 bases and J dropped 4 bases, with 11 bases sitting between them. This CDR3 spans 12 amino acids. The CDR3 coding sequence is TGTGCCACCACGCTAGCGTATTACGAGCAGTACTTC. It yields the protein CATTLAYYEQYF.

V gene TRBV15 combines with J gene TRBJ2-3; tentative D call: TRBD2 (7 bases). V lost 8 bases, J lost 6 bases, and 24 bases lay in between. CDR3 size: 16 residues. CDR1 is LNHNV, CDR2 YYDKDF, per germline (reference sequence). CDR3 in amino acids: CATSPRGASGYDTQYF. CDR3 coding DNA: TGTGCCACCTCCCCACGGGGGGCTAGCGGCTATGATACGCAGTATTTT.

This clonotype was counted ten times or more. V is TRBV5-1 and J is TRBJ2-5, with D unresolved. V was clipped by 4 bases and J by 3 bases, with 10 bases between them. This CDR3 has 13 amino acids. Germline CDR1 and CDR2: SGHRS and YFSETQ. The CDR3 DNA sequence: TGCGCCAGCAGCCGGCCAGGAAAAGAGACCCAGTACTTC. Its protein product is CASSRPGKETQYF.

CDR3 DNA sequence: TGTGCCAGCGCTCGGGGGGACGAGCAGTACTTC. Translation gives CASARGDEQYF. V gene TRBV27 combines with J gene TRBJ2-7; 7 bases are shared with TRBD2. The CDR3 length is 11 residues. V lost 8 bases to trimming and J lost 5 bases; unmatched junction nucleotides: 3. Germline loops: CDR1 MNHEY, CDR2 SMNVEV (reference sequence).